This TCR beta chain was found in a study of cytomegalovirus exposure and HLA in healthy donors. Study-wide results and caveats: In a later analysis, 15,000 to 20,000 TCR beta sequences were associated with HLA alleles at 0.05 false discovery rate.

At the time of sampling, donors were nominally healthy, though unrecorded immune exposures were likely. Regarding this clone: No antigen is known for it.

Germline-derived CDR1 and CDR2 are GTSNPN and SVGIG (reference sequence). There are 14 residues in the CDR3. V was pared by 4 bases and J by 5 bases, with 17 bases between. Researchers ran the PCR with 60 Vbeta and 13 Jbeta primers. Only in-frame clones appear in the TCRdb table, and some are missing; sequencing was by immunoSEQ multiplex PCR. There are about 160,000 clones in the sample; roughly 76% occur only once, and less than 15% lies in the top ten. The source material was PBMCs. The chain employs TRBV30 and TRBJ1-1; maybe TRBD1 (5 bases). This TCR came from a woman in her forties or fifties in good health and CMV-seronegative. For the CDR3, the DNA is TGTGCCTGGAATCCCCGCCAGGGTGATACTGAAGCTTTCTTT. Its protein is CAWNPRQGDTEAFF.